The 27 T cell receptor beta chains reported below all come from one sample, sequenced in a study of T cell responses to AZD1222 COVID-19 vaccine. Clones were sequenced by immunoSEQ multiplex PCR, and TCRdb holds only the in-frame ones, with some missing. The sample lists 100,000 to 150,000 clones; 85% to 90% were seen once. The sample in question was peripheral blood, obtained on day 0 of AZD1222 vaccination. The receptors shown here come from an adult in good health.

In DNA, the CDR3 is TGTGCCAGCAGCTTAAATCCGGCCTCGGCTGAGCAGTTCTTC. It is translated as CASSLNPASAEQFF. The chain carries TRBV7-3 and TRBJ2-1; D gene unclear. CDR1 and CDR2 from the germline V gene are SGHTA and FQGTGA. The CDR3 consists of 14 residues. The V gene lost 1 base and the J gene lost 9 bases, with 13 bases spanning the gap.

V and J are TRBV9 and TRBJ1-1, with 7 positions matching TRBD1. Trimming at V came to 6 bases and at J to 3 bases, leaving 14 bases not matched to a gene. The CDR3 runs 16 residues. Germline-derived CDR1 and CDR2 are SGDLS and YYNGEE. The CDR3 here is CASTPEGAGRDTEAFF. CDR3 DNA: TGTGCCAGCACCCCCGAGGGGGCAGGGAGGGACACTGAAGCTTTCTTT.

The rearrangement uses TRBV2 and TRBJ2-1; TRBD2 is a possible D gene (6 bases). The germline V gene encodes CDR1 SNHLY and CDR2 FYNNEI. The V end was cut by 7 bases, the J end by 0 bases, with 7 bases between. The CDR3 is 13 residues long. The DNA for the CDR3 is TGTGCCAGCACCGGGAGCTCCTACAATGAGCAGTTCTTC. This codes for CASTGSSYNEQFF.

The CDR3 sequence is CAISDGLNSYYGYTF. The CDR3 nucleotides are TGTGCCATCAGTGATGGGTTAAACTCCTACTATGGCTACACCTTC. V is TRBV10-3 and J is TRBJ1-2, with D unresolved. V lost 3 bases and J lost 3, with 14 bases in between. The CDR3 covers 15 residues. Germline CDR1 is ENHRY and CDR2 is SYGVKD.

The CDR3 DNA follows: TGTGCCAGCAGCGCATCCTCACAGGTAGCGGGACTGTTTTTT. This sequence encodes CASSASSQVAGLFF. The V gene is TRBV7-9, the J gene TRBJ1-4; TRBD1 might be the D (5 bases). Germline-derived CDR1 and CDR2 are SEHNR and FQNEAQ (reference sequence). This CDR3 has 14 amino acids. Trimming cost V 5 bases and J 13 bases, with 20 bases left between them.

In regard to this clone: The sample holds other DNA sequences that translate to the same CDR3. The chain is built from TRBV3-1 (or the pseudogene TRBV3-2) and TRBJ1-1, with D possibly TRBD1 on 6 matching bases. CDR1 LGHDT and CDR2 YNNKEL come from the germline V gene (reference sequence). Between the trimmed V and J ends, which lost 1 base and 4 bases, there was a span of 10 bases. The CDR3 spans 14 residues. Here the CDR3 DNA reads TGTGCCAGCAGCCAAGTGGGAGGGGGCACTGAAGCTTTCTTT. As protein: CASSQVGGGTEAFF.

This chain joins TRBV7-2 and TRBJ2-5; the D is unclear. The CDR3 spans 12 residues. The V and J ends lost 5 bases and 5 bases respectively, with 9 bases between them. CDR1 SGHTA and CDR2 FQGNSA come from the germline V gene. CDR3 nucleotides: TGTGCCAGCAGCCCAGCTCTGGAGACCCAGTACTTC. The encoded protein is CASSPALETQYF.

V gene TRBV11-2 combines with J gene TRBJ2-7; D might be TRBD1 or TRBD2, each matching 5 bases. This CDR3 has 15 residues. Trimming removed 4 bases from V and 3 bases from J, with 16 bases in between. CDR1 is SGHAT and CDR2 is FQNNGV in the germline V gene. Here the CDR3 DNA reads TGTGCCAGCAGCTCCTCCGGGACCGCGGACTACGAGCAGTACTTC. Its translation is CASSSSGTADYEQYF.

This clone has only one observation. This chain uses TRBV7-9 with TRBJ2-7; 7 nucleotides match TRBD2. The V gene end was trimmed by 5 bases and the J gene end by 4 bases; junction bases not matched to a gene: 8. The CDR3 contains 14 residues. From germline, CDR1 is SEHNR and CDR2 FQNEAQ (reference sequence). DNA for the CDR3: TGTGCCAGCAGCCCATCGGGGGGAAAGTACGAGCAGTACTTC. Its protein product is CASSPSGGKYEQYF.

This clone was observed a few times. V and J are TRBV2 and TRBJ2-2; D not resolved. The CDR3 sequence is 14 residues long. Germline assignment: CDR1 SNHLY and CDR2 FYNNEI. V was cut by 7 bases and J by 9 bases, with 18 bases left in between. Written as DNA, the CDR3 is TGTGCCAGCAAGACGGGTCTCATTCTCCGGGAGCTGTTTTTT. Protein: CASKTGLILRELFF.

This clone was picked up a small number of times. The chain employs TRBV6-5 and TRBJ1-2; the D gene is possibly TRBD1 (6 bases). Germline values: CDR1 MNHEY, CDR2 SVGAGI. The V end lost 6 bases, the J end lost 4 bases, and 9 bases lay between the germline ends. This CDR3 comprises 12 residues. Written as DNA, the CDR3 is TGTGCCAGCAGGGACAGTCTCTATGGCTACACCTTC. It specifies CASRDSLYGYTF.

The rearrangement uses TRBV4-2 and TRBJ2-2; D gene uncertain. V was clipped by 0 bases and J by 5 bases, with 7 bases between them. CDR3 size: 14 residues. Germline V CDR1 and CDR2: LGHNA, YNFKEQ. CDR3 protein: CASSQDYGTGELFF. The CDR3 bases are TGTGCCAGCAGCCAAGACTACGGGACCGGGGAGCTGTTTTTT.

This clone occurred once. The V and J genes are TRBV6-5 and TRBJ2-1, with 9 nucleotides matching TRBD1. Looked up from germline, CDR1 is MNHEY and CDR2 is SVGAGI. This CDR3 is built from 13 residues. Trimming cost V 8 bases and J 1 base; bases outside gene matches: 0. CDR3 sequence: CASGTGSYNEQFF. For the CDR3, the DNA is TGTGCCAGCGGGACAGGGTCCTACAATGAGCAGTTCTTC.

The CDR3 loop is CASRGGDGYTF. In DNA, the CDR3 is TGTGCCAGCCGGGGGGGCGATGGCTACACCTTC. This chain uses TRBV7-3 with TRBJ1-2; TRBD1 is a possible D gene (6 bases). This CDR3 is 11 amino acids long. V gave up 8 bases and J gave up 6 bases, with 10 bases separating them. From germline, CDR1 is SGHTA and CDR2 FQGTGA.

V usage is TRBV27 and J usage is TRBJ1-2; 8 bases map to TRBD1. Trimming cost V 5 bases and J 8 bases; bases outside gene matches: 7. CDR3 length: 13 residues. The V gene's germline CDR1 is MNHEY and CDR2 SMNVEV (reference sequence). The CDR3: CASSLRQGWGYTF. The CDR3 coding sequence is TGTGCCAGCAGTCTTCGACAGGGGTGGGGCTACACCTTC.

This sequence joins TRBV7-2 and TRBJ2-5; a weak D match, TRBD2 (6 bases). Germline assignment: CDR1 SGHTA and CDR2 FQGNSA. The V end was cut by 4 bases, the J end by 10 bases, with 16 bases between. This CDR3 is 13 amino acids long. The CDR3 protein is CASSSSPGGDQYF. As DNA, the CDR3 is TGTGCCAGCAGCTCCTCCCCTGGAGGGGACCAGTACTTC.

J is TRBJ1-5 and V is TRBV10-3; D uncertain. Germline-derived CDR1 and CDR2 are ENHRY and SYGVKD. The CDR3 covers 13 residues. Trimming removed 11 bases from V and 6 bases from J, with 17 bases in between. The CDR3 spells CAAGREDSQPQHF. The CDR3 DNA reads TGTGCCGCCGGACGCGAGGATAGTCAGCCCCAGCATTTT.

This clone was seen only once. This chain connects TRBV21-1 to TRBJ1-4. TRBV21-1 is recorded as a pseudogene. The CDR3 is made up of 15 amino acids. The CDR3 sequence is CASSPLRGRDEKLFF. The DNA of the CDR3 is TGTGCCAGCAGCCCCCTTCGCGGCCGAGATGAAAAACTGTTTTTT.

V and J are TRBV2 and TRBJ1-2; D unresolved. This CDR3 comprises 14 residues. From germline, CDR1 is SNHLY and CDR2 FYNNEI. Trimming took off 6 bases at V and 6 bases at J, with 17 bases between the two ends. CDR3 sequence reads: CASRASQVLDGYTF. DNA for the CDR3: TGTGCCAGCAGAGCCTCTCAAGTACTTGATGGCTACACCTTC.

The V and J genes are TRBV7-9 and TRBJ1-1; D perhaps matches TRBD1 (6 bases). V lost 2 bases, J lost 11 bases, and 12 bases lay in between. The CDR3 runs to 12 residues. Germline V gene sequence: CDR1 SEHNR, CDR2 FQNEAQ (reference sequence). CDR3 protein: CASSLTGTEAFF. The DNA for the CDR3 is TGTGCCAGCAGCTTAACAGGGACCGAGGCTTTCTTT.

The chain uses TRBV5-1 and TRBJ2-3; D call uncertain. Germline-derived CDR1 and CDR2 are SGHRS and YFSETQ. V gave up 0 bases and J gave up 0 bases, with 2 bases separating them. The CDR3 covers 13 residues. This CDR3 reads CASSLDSTDTQYF. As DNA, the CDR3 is TGCGCCAGCAGCTTGGATAGCACAGATACGCAGTATTTT. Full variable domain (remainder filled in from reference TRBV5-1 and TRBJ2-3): KAGVTQTPRYLIKTRGQQVTLSCSPISGHRSVSWYQQTPGQGLQFLFEYFSETQRNKGNFPGRFSGRQFSNSRSEMNVSTLELGDSALYLCASSLDSTDTQYFGPGTRLTVL.

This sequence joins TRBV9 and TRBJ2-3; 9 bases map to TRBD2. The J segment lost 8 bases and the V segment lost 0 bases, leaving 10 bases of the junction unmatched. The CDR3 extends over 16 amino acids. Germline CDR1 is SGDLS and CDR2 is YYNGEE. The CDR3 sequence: CASSVDPSGERGTQYF. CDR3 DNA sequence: TGTGCCAGCAGCGTAGATCCTAGCGGGGAGAGGGGTACGCAGTATTTT. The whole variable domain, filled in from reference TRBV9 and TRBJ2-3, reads DSGVTQTPKHLITATGQRVTLRCSPRSGDLSVYWYQQSLDQGLQFLIQYYNGEERAKGNILERFSAQQFPDLHSELNLSSLELGDSALYFCASSVDPSGERGTQYFGPGTRLTVL.

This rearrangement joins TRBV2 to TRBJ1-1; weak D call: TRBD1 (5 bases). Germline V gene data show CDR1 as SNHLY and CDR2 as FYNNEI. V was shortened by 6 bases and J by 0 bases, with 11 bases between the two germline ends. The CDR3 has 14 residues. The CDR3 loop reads CASRFGTVNTEAFF. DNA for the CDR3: TGTGCCAGCAGATTTGGGACGGTGAACACTGAAGCTTTCTTT. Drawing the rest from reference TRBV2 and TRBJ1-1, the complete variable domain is EPEVTQTPSHQVTQMGQEVILRCVPISNHLYFYWYRQILGQKVEFLVSFYNNEISEKSEIFDDQFSVERPDGSNFTLKIRSTKLEDSAMYFCASRFGTVNTEAFFGQGTRLTVV.

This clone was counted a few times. Written as DNA, the CDR3 is TGCGCCAGCAGCTTGACTGAGGGGACTTACTATGGCTACACCTTC. It translates to CASSLTEGTYYGYTF. The chain employs TRBV5-1 and TRBJ1-2; perhaps TRBD1 as D (5 bases). The CDR3 consists of 15 residues. Trimming cost V 1 base and J 3 bases, with 13 bases left between them. Germline V gene lookup returns CDR1 SGHRS and CDR2 YFSETQ.

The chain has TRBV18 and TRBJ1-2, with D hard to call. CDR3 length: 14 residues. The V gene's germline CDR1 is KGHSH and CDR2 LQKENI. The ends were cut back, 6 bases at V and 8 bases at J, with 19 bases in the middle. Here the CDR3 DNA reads TGTGCCAGCTCTTCCCCCGGAGTCCCAAGGGGCTACACCTTC. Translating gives CASSSPGVPRGYTF.

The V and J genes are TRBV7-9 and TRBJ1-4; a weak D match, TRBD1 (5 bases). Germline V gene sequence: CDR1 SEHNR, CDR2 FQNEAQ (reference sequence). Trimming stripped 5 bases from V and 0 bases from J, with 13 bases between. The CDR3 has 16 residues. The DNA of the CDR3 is TGTGCCAGCAGCCTGGTTCGGGGGGCAACTAATGAAAAACTGTTTTTT. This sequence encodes CASSLVRGATNEKLFF.

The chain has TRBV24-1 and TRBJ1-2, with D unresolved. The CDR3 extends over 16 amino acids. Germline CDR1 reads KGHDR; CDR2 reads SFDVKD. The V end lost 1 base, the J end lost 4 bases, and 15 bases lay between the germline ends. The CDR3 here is CATSDFLQFLGYGYTF. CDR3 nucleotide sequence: TGTGCCACCAGTGATTTTTTACAGTTCCTCGGCTATGGCTACACCTTC.